A single T cell receptor (beta chain) is shown here with its context. This clone showed up just a few times. Its binding antigen is unknown. No qualities accompany the bases; no much larger clone lies one base away. V sheds 3 bases and J sheds 2 bases, leaving 11 bases between their ends. The CDR3 holds 14 amino acids from the cysteine to the phenylalanine. The CDR3 DNA has 42 bases and is translated from base 1. The CDR1 and CDR2 encoded by the germline V gene are SGDLS and YYNGEE. The library relied on the immunoSEQ multiplex PCR assay. A mixture of 60 forward primers for TCR Vbeta segments and 13 reverse primers for TCR Jbeta segments was used in the multiplex PCR. The CDR3 region of rearranged TCR beta genes was amplified from genomic DNA with a multiplex PCR assay. The Illumina HiSeq System was used to sequence the amplified TCR beta libraries as 87-base-pair reads. The published analysis was carried out like this. A later analysis tallied tens of millions of unique TCR beta chains across the 666 repertoires, and 10 million to 11 million of those chains were shared by two or more donors. A nearest-neighbor algorithm error-corrected the raw reads and collapsed the reads into unique sequences, merging closely related sequences to remove PCR and sequencing errors. V, D and J gene segments were assigned by aligning CDR3 sequences to IMGT reference sequences. For a sequence to be retained, at least a six-nucleotide match to both a V gene segment and a J gene segment was required. A rearrangement was called productive if the CDR3 had no stop codons and remained in frame with V and J, and every other rearrangement was called non-productive. Following IMGT convention, CDR3 was defined as the stretch from the second conserved V-encoded cysteine up to the conserved J-encoded phenylalanine. Sequences without an unambiguous match to a single V gene segment were excluded from the earlier analysis of several hundred of the donors. An earlier analysis of approximately 590 of the donors called V segments functional above 56.7% productive rearrangements and segregating when the between-donor standard deviation exceeded 5%. A statistical classification framework was built to diagnose cytomegalovirus status from the catalog of TCR beta chain sequences. A later analysis assigned V and J genes by comparing TCR nucleotide sequences with IMGT/GENE-DB human TR gene sequences. A later analysis assigned CDR3 sequences and most-parsimonious VDJ recombination scenarios with the TCRdist pipeline. A later analysis defined each TCR beta chain by its CDR3 amino acid sequence plus V-gene family, and excluded reads lacking a unique V-gene family. In a later analysis, 500 to 650 highly shared, low-generation-probability nucleotide sequences were removed to address suspected cross-contamination and a sequencing artifact. In a later analysis, a clonal expansion index was calculated for each public chain from normalized within-repertoire ranks of inferred template counts. In a later analysis, generation probabilities were computed using a VDJ recombination model fitted to out-of-frame rearrangements, and the results were checked against IGoR. A later analysis scored TCR-TCR, TCR-HLA and TCR-CMV co-occurrence with hypergeometric tests, applying a repertoire-size bias correction to TCR pairs. In a later analysis, false discovery rates were estimated by permuting HLA or CMV assignments 20 times. In a later analysis, co-occurring TCRs were grouped with DBSCAN, and TCRdist sequence similarity was added when clustering was performed within HLA-allele-positive subsets. Repertoires with fewer than 30,000 or more than 120,000 public chains were left out of co-occurrence clustering, as were about five repertoires with anomalous nucleotide sharing. TCRdb obtained this table from immuneACCESS and retained in-frame rearrangements with V and J assigned. These tables miss some clones; where compared with another copy, unresolved V genes account for less than half of the shortfall, and the remainder is unexplained. The V and J calls and the clone size are those of that table, but D and trimming were determined from the DNA. For this sample there are some 120,000 clones; around two thirds appear just once. Of the sample, just under 9.5% falls within the top ten clones.

The source of the sample is a study of cytomegalovirus exposure and HLA in healthy donors (dated by TCRdb to about 2017). Regarding the complete study: In an earlier analysis of several hundred of the donors, around 300 Gb of sequence data and 117 million unique TCR beta sequences from 150 million to 200 million T cells were reported. The genetic ancestry cluster associated with self-reported Caucasian donors included about four fifths of the 300 to 450 genotyped donors. Among about 400 genotyped donors of the cohort, an average of approximately 240,000 unique TCR beta nucleotide sequences was sequenced per donor, of which roughly 17% were non-productive. A later genetic analysis took genome-wide SNP genotypes for about 55% of the 666 donors and used that subset as a discovery cohort. HLA typing included class I and class II loci at four-digit resolution. An early release covering about 600 HLA-typed donors comprised about 300 gigabases of sequencing data and approximately 80 million unique TCR sequences. The study was designed to test whether signatures of past pathogen exposure could be identified by cataloging public T cell receptors. The number of typed donors differed by locus: about 620-640 for A, B, C, DRB1 and DQB1; some 500 for DQA1; approximately 600 for DPA1; and roughly 490 for DPB1. Several DR-DQ haplotypes were handled as single units for association and clustering because linkage in the cohort was strong. To predict cytomegalovirus infection status, the study brought together high-throughput TCR immunosequencing, statistical association of individual TCRs with disease status, and machine learning. A separate validation cohort of approximately 130 different subjects was used in addition to the 666-subject first cohort. Using immunosequencing, the study profiled T cell repertoires from approximately 700 subjects and related those repertoires to cytomegalovirus serostatus. In an earlier analysis of roughly 580 of the donors, high-throughput TCR beta sequencing was used to judge whether each TCR beta V gene segment behaved as functional or pseudogenic. Every discovery cohort repertoire had been produced on one sequencing platform. Donor age, sex, ethnicity and CMV serostatus were compiled alongside the repertoire data. Rather than drawing on any new phenotypic data, the later analysis identified candidate immune exposures from TCR beta sequences and the way those sequences occurred across donors. A later analysis re-analyzed previously published TCR beta repertoires from approximately 670 donors and added high-resolution HLA genotyping to study TCR occurrence patterns. Study-wide conclusions, independent of this receptor: A few of the identified cytomegalovirus-associated TCR beta chains were confirmed in vitro to be specific for cytomegalovirus antigens. Compared with equally common non-associated chains, HLA-associated TCR beta chains in a later analysis were more clonally expanded and had lower generation probabilities. CMV serostatus was the only immune exposure information available for the cohort. Because counts were too low, roughly 18 rarely observed V segments, including chromosome 9 orphons, were left out of the earlier analysis of about 620 of the donors. Most CMV-associated TCR beta chains appeared to be HLA-restricted in a later analysis, and the HLA associations seemed to be driven largely by CMV exposure. Several of the top co-occurrence clusters appeared to be linked to parvovirus B19, influenza, CMV and Epstein-Barr virus, according to a later analysis. The classifier was reported to diagnose cytomegalovirus status with high specificity and sensitivity in both the original cohort and the validation cohort. Specific HLA alleles were associated with more than 15,000 TCR beta sequences at a false discovery rate of 0.05 in a later analysis. When HLA alleles, especially DR and DQ, strongly co-occurred, attributing TCR associations to individual alleles was difficult. According to the authors, the approach could potentially be generalized to other disease states and immunological phenotypes. While some public TCRs were present in many individuals, most TCR sequences turned up only very rarely across donors. A later analysis found that TCR association rates varied across HLA loci, with DRB1 alleles showing the most associated TCRs and HLA-C alleles the fewest. A cluster of highly shared sequence variants was judged likely to represent a technical artifact of the sequencing pipeline. Linkage disequilibrium might explain the correlated functional status among segregating V segments, but an unknown experimental factor could not be ruled out. Because some donors lacked HLA typing at each locus, the association tests relied only on the typed subset. Presence/absence analyses assumed roughly uniform sequencing depth across donors, an assumption that may not hold. Some IMGT-functional V segments, including TRBV6-2 and TRBV6-3, could not be told apart with the 87-base-pair reads, so those segments were excluded. In an earlier analysis of approximately 590 of the donors, most TCR beta V segments appeared in productive rearrangements about 87% or about 30% of the time, broadly matching IMGT annotations. In a later genetic analysis, fewer N-insertions in productive TCRs were reported among donors in an Asian-associated ancestry cluster than the approximately 710-donor mean. A further reported finding was that TCR beta sequences accurately predicted the HLA-A and HLA-B alleles for most subjects in the first cohort. A total of 164 TCR beta chains were listed by the study as associated with cytomegalovirus. The cohort was sequenced for TCR beta chains only, and without alpha or paired-chain data the features that could be detected were limited. A later genetic analysis associated a missense DCLRE1C variant with V-gene and J-gene trimming of TCR beta chains, and an independent cohort replicated the association.

The cohort consisted of some 730 healthy bone marrow donors. Cohort members were all nominally healthy when sampled, although unrecorded immune exposures were likely present. The donor tested CMV seropositive, placing the donor among the 310 or so seropositive members of the cohort. A peripheral blood sample was provided by each donor, and peripheral blood mononuclear cells were used for TCR beta sequencing. Genomic DNA extraction from the blood cell samples was performed with the Qiagen DNeasy Blood Extraction Kit. Recombination connected TRBV9 to TRBJ2-5; possibly the D gene is TRBD2, per 5 matching bases. The TCR sequence derives from a woman aged 40 to 50 in good health and CMV-seropositive. Source material: PBMCs. The DNA sequence is TGTGCCAGCAGCGCGGCGGGTCGTCAAGAGACCCAGTACTTC. It codes for CASSAAGRQETQYF.